The source of this TCR beta chain is a study of tumor and adjacent non-tumor tissue in lung cancer. The template was RNA from unsorted bulk tissue. To note about this clonotype: This CDR3 fails to terminate in the conserved phenylalanine or tryptophan, so it likely reflects a read error.

The library came from three nested PCR rounds adapted from ARM-PCR protocols. TCRdb recomputed calls from the multiplex PCR reads with MiXCR, one row per CDR3 protein. The table has some 77,000 distinct CDR3 sequences, 55% to 70% seen once; the top ten hold around 12%. This CDR3 spans 14 amino acids. The germline V gene has CDR1 WSHSY and CDR2 SAAADI. The chain links TRBV10-2 to TRBJ2-7; the D is unclear. The source material was lung tumor tissue. The clonotype comes from a woman aged 65 to 85 with non-small cell lung cancer. Written as DNA, the CDR3 is TGCGCCAGTAGTGCGCTAGAGCTTAGTCGACAGCAGTACATC. Protein: CASSALELSRQQYI.